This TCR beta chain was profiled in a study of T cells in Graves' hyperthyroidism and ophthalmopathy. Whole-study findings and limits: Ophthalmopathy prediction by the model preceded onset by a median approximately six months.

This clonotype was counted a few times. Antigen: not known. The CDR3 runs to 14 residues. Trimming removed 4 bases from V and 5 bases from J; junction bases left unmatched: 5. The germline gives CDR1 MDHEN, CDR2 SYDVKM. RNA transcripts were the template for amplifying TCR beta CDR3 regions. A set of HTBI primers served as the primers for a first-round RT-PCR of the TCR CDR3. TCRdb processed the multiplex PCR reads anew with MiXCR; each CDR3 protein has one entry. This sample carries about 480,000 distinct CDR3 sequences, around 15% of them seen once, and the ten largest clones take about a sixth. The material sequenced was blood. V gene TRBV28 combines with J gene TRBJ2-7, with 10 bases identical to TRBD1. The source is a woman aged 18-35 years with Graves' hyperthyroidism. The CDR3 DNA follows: TGTGCCAGCAGTTGGACAGGGGGAAGGAACGAGCAGTACTTC. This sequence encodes CASSWTGGRNEQYF.